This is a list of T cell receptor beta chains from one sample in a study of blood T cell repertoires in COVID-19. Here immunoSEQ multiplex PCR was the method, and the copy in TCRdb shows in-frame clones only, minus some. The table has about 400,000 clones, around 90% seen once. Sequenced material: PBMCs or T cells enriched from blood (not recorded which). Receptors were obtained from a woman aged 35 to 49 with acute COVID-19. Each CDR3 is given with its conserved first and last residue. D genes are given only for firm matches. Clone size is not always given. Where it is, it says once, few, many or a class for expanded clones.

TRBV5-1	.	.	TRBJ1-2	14	CASSLDQGSYGYTF	TGCGCCAGCAGCTTGGATCAGGGTTCCTATGGCTACACCTTC
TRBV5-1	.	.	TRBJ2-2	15	CASSLGLEDTGELFF	TGCGCCAGCAGCTTGGGACTAGAGGACACCGGGGAGCTGTTTTTT
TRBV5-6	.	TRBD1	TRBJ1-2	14	CASSFRTGAYGYTF	TGTGCCAGCAGCTTTAGGACAGGGGCCTATGGCTACACCTTC
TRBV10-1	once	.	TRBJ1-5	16	CASSDRTRGVVQPQHF	TGCGCCAGCAGCGATCGAACGCGGGGGGTGGTTCAGCCCCAGCATTTT
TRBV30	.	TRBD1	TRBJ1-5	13	CAWSARGQGSQHF	TGTGCCTGGAGTGCCCGGGGACAGGGATCCCAGCATTTT
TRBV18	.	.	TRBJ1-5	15	CASSPVQGDNQPQHF	TGTGCCAGCTCACCAGTACAGGGCGACAATCAGCCCCAGCATTTT
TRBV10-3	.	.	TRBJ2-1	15	CASGLTGNRYNEQFF	TGTGCCTCCGGCCTTACAGGGAACAGATACAATGAGCAGTTCTTC
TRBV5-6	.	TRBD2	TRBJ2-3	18	CASSLFESGGASTDTQYF	TGTGCCAGCAGCTTGTTCGAAAGCGGGGGAGCAAGCACAGATACGCAGTATTTT
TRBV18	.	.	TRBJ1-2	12	CASSPQNYGYTF	TGTGCCAGCTCACCCCAGAATTATGGCTACACCTTC
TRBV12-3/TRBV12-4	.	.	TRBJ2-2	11	CASSSLPELFF	TGTGCCAGCAGTTCCTTACCGGAGCTGTTTTTT
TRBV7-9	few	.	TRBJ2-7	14	CASSLAGQAYEQYF	TGTGCCAGCAGCTTAGCGGGCCAGGCCTACGAGCAGTACTTC
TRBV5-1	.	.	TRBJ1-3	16	CASSLIPGYSGNTIYF	TGCGCCAGCAGCTTGATCCCAGGGTATAGTGGAAACACCATATATTTT
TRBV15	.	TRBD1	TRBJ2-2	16	CATSRRTGEGTGELFF	TGTGCCACCAGCAGGCGGACAGGGGAGGGCACCGGGGAGCTGTTTTTT
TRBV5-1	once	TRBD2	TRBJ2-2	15	CASSLVAGYAGELFF	TGCGCCAGCAGCTTGGTAGCGGGATATGCCGGGGAGCTGTTTTTT
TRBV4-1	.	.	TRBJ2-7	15	CASSQTGVSAGEQYF	TGCGCCAGCAGCCAAACGGGAGTCTCCGCGGGGGAGCAGTACTTC
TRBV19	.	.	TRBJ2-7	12	CASSSVPYEQYF	TGTGCCAGTAGTTCCGTCCCCTACGAGCAGTACTTC
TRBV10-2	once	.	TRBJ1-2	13	CASSAGYSDGYTF	TGCGCCAGCAGTGCCGGGTACTCCGATGGCTACACCTTC
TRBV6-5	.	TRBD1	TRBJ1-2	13	CASSPRDSYGYTF	TGTGCCAGCAGTCCCCGGGACAGCTATGGCTACACCTTC
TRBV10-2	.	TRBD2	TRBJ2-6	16	CASSLTGGAGANVLTF	TGCGCCAGCAGCCTGACGGGGGGAGCTGGGGCCAACGTCCTGACTTTC
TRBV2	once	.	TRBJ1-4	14	CASSDTGLGEKLFF	TGTGCCAGCAGTGATACAGGGTTGGGGGAAAAACTGTTTTTT
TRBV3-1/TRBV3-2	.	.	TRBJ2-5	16	CASSQVIVRFGETQYF	TGTGCCAGCAGCCAAGTTATTGTAAGGTTCGGGGAGACCCAGTACTTC
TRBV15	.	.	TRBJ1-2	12	CATSRGRGGYTF	TGTGCCACCAGCAGGGGCAGGGGTGGCTACACCTTC
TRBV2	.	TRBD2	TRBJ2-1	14	CASSGAGGNNEQFF	TGTGCCAGCAGTGGAGCGGGGGGGAACAATGAGCAGTTCTTC
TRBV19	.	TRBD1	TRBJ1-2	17	CASSTDRQGGVNYGYTF	TGTGCCAGTAGTACCGACCGACAGGGCGGGGTGAACTATGGCTACACCTTC
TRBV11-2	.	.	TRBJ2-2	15	CASSFVTLGAGELFF	TGTGCCAGCAGCTTTGTGACCCTCGGGGCCGGGGAGCTGTTTTTT
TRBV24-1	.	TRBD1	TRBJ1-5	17	CATSDAGQRGVDQPQHF	TGTGCCACCAGTGATGCGGGACAGAGAGGGGTAGATCAGCCCCAGCATTTT
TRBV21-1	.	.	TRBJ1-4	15	CASSKARGVWEKLFF	TGTGCCAGCAGCAAAGCACGGGGGGTTTGGGAAAAACTGTTTTTT
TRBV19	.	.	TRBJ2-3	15	CASSIWDTSTDTQYF	TGTGCCAGTAGTATATGGGACACTAGCACAGATACGCAGTATTTT
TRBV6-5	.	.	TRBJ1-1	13	CASGRDMNTEAFF	TGTGCCAGTGGGAGAGACATGAACACTGAAGCTTTCTTT
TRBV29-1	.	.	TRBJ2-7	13	CSVSKTGAYEQYF	TGCAGCGTTTCAAAGACGGGGGCCTACGAGCAGTACTTC
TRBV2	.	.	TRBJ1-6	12	CASSDRGSPLHF	TGTGCCAGCAGTGACAGGGGTTCACCCCTCCACTTT
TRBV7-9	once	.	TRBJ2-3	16	CASSIGVTSGTDTQYF	TGTGCCAGCAGCATAGGGGTGACTAGTGGAACAGATACGCAGTATTTT
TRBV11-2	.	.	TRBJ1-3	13	CASSLARGNTIYF	TGTGCCAGCAGCTTAGCCAGGGGAAACACCATATATTTT
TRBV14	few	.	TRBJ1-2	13	CASSQGRVYGYTF	TGTGCCAGCAGCCAAGGCAGGGTATATGGCTACACCTTC
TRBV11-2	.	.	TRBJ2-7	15	CASSFRDKVLYEQYF	TGTGCCAGCAGCTTTAGGGACAAAGTGTTGTACGAGCAGTACTTC
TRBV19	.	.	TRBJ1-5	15	CASLSEGRSNQPQHF	TGTGCCAGTCTCTCGGAGGGACGGAGCAATCAGCCCCAGCATTTT